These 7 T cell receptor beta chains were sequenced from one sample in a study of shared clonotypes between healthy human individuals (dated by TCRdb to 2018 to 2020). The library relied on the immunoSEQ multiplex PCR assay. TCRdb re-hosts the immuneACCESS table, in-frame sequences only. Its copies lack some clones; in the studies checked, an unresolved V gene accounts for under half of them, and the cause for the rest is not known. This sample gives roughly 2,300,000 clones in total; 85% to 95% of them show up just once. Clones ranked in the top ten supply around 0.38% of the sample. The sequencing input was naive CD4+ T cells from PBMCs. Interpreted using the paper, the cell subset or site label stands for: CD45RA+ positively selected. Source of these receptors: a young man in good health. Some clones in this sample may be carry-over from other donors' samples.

CDR3 residues: CASSKSRTSGTNTGELFF. CDR3 nucleotide sequence: TGCGCCAGCAGCAAAAGCCGGACTAGCGGGACGAACACCGGGGAGCTGTTTTTT. The chain uses TRBV4-1 and TRBJ2-2, with 12 bases identical to TRBD2. In germline, CDR1 is MGHRA, CDR2 YSYEKL. This CDR3 is 18 amino acids long. V lost 5 bases, J lost 0 bases, and 7 bases stayed unmatched.

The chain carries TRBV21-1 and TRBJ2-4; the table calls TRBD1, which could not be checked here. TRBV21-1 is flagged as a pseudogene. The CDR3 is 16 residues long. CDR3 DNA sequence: TGTGCCAGCAGCAAAGGACAGGGGGCTTCTCGAAACATTCAGTACTTC. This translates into CASSKGQGASRNIQYF.

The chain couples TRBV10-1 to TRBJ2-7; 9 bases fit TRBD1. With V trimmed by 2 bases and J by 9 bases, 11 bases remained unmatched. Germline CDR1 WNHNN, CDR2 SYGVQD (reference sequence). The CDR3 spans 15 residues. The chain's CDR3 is CASSEDPPGTGWQYF. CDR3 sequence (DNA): TGCGCCAGCAGTGAGGACCCCCCGGGGACAGGGTGGCAGTACTTC.

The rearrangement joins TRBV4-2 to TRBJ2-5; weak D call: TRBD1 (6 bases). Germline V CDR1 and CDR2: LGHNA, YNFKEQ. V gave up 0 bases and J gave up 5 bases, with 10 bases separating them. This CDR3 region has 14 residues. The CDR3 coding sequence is TGTGCCAGCAGCCAAGAATTGAGGGGGGAGACCCAGTACTTC. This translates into CASSQELRGETQYF.

CDR3 loop: CASSLGAGRRPGELFF. The CDR3 coding sequence is TGTGCCAGCAGCTTGGGGGCAGGGCGACGGCCCGGGGAGCTGTTTTTT. V is TRBV5-4 and J is TRBJ2-2; tentative D call: TRBD1 (5 bases). From germline, CDR1 is SGHNT and CDR2 YYREEE (reference sequence). Trimming removed 0 bases at V and 6 bases at J, with 15 bases between. This CDR3 has 16 residues.

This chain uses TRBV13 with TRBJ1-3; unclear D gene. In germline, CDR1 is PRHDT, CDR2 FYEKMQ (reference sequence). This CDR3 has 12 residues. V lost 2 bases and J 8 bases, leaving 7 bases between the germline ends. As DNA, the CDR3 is TGTGCCAGCAGCTTAAGGACGGACACCATATATTTT. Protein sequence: CASSLRTDTIYF.

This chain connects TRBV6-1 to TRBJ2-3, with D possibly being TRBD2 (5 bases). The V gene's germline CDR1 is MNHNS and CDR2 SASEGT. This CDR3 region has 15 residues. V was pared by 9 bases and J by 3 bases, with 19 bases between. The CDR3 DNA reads TGTGCCAGGGGGTCCCGGGGTGGTAGGACAGATACGCAGTATTTT. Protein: CARGSRGGRTDTQYF.